This T cell receptor beta chain came from a study of T cells in Graves' hyperthyroidism and ophthalmopathy. Study results and caveats: Most clonotypes expanded in the thyroid (above 0.001) were also present in blood.

Losses at the gene ends were 3 bases for V and 5 bases for J; bases not matched to a gene: 1. This CDR3 has 12 residues. The germline V gene has CDR1 SGHTA and CDR2 FQGNSA. In its sample, this clonotype was seen many times. The antigen is undetermined. Authors of the study amplified TCR beta CDR3 regions from RNA transcripts. RT-PCR in the first round (using the HTBI primer set) targeted the TCR CDR3. Using its own MiXCR run on the multiplex PCR reads, TCRdb lists one record per CDR3 protein. The data show more than 500,000 distinct CDR3 sequences, with 15% to 20% seen just once and 25% to 35% held by the top ten.

Sample: blood. The chain links TRBV7-2 to TRBJ2-7; 7 bases line up with TRBD1. The clonotype originates from a woman aged 25 to 39 with Graves' ophthalmopathy. CDR3 in DNA: TGTGCCAGCAGCTTTGACAGGGACGAGCAGTACTTC. Translated, it gives CASSFDRDEQYF.